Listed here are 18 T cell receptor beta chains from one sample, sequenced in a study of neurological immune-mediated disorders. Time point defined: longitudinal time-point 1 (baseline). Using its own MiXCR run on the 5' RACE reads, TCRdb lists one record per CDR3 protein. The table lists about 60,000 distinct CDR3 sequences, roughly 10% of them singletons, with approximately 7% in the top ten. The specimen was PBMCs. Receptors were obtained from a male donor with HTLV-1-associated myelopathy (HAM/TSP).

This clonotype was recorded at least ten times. The CDR3 DNA follows: TGTGCCACCCCCACAGGGGGCGGCTATGGCTACACCTTC. Its protein is CATPTGGGYGYTF. V and J are TRBV18 and TRBJ1-2; 9 nucleotides agree with TRBD1. The V segment lost 10 bases and the J segment 4 bases; nucleotides outside the gene matches: 7. This CDR3 comprises 13 residues. Germline values: CDR1 KGHSH, CDR2 LQKENI.

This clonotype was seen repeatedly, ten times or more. The CDR3 spells CASSPDHENTEAFF. CDR3 bases: TGCGCCAGCAGCCCCGACCACGAGAACACTGAAGCTTTCTTT. This sequence joins TRBV5-1 and TRBJ1-1, with no clear D. CDR3 length: 14 amino acids. V shed 4 bases and J shed 1 base, with 11 bases lying between them. From germline, CDR1 is SGHRS and CDR2 YFSETQ.

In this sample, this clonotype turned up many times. CDR3 region: CATTEAGPSYEQYF. The CDR3 nucleotides are TGTGCCACCACTGAAGCGGGACCCTCTTACGAGCAGTACTTC. This chain uses TRBV6-2 or TRBV6-3 with TRBJ2-7; 7 nucleotides line up with TRBD2. Germline assignment: CDR1 MNHEY and CDR2 SVGEGT. The CDR3 extends over 14 amino acids. J gave up 4 bases and V 10 bases, and 13 bases lay outside the gene matches.

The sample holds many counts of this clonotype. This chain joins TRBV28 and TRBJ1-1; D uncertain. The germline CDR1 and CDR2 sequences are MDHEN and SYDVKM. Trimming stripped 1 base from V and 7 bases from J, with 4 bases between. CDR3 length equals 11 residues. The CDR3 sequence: CASSLSSEAFF. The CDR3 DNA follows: TGTGCCAGCAGTTTATCCAGTGAAGCTTTCTTT.

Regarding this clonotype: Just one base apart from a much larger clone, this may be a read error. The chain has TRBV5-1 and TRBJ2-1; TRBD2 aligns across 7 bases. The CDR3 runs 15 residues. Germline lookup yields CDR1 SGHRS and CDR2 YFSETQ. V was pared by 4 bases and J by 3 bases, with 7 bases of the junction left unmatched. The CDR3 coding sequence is TGCGCCAGCAGCCCAGAAGCGGGGTACTACAATGAGCAGTTCTTC. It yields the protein CASSPEAGYYNEQFF.

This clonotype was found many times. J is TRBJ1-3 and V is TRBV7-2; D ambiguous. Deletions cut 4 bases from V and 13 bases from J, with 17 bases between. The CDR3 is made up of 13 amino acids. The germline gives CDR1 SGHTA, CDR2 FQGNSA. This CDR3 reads CASSSLQSLTIYF. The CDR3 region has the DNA TGTGCCAGCAGCTCCCTCCAATCACTGACAATATATTTT.

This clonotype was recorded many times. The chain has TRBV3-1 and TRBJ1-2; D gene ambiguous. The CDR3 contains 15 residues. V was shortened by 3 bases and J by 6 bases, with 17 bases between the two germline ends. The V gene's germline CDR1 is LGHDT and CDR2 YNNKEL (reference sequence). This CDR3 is CASSHRSRAKNGYTF. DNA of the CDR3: TGTGCCAGCAGCCACCGATCGAGGGCGAAGAATGGCTACACCTTC.

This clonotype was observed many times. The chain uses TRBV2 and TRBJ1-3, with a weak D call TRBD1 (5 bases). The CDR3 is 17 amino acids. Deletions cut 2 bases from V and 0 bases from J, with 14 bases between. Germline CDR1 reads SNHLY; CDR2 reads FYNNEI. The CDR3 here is CASSEWGTKASGNTIYF. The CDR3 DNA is TGTGCCAGCAGTGAATGGGGGACCAAGGCCTCTGGAAACACCATATATTTT.

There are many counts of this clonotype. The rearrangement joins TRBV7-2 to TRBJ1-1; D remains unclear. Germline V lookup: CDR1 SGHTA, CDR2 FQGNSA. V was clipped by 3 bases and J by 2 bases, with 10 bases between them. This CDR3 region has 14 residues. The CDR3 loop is CASSLLGENTEAFF. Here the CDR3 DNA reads TGTGCCAGCAGCTTGCTCGGGGAAAACACTGAAGCTTTCTTT.

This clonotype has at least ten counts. CDR3 in amino acids: CASSLAGVRNTIYF. The CDR3 DNA reads as TGTGCCAGCAGTTTGGCAGGGGTCAGAAACACCATATATTTT. The chain is built from TRBV12-3 or TRBV12-4 and TRBJ1-3; possible D gene TRBD1, 6 bases. Deletions cut 3 bases from V and 5 bases from J, with 11 bases between. This CDR3 is 14 amino acids long.

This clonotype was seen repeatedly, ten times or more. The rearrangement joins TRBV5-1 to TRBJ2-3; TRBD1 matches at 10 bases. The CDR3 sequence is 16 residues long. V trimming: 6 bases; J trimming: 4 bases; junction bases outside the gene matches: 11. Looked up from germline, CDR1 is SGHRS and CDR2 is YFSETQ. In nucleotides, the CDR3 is TGCGCCAGCACCTCACTGACAGGGGGCGGGGCAGATACGCAGTATTTT. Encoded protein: CASTSLTGGGADTQYF.

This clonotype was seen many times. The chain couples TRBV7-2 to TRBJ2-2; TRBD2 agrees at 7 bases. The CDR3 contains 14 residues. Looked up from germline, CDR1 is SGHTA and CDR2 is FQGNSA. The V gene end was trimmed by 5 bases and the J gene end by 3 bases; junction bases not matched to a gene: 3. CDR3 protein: CASSPRGDTGELFF. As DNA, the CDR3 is TGTGCCAGCAGCCCCCGGGGGGACACCGGGGAGCTGTTTTTT.

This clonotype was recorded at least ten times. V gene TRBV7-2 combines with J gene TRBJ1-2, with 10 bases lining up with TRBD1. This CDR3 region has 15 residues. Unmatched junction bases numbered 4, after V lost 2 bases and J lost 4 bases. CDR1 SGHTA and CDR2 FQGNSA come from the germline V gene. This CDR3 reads CASSLRQGASYGYTF. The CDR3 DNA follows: TGTGCCAGCAGCTTACGACAGGGGGCTTCCTATGGCTACACCTTC.

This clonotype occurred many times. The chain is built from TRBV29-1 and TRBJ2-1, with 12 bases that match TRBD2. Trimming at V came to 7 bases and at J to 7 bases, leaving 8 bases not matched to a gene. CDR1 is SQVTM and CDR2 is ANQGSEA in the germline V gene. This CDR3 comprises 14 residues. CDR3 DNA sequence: TGCAGCGCACGGACTAGCGGGGCCTTAAATGAGCAGTTCTTC. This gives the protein CSARTSGALNEQFF.

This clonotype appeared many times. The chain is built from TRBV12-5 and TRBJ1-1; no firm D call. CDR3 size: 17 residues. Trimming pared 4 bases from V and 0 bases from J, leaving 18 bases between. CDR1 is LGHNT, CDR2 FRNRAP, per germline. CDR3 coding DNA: TGTGCTAGTGGTTCTCAAATAAACAGCGAGATGAACACTGAAGCTTTCTTT. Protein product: CASGSQINSEMNTEAFF.

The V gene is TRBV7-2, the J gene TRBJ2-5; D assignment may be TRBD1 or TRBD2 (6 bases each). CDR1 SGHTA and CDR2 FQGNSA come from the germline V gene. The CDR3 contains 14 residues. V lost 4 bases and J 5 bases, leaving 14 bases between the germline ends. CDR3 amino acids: CASSSTQGRETQYF. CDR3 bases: TGTGCCAGCAGCTCCACCCAGGGGAGGGAGACCCAGTACTTC.

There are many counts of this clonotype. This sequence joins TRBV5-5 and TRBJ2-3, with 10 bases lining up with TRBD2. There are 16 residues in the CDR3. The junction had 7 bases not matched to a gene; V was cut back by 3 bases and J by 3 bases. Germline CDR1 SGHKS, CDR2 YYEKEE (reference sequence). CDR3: CASSSQLAGLTDTQYF. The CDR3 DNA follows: TGTGCCAGCAGCTCCCAACTAGCGGGGTTAACAGATACGCAGTATTTT.

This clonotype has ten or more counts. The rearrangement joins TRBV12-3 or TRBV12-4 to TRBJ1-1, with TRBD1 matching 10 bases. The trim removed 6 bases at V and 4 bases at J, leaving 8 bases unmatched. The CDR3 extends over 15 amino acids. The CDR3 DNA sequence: TGTGCCAGCAGCCCCAGGGACAGGGGTTTCACTGAAGCTTTCTTT. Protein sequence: CASSPRDRGFTEAFF.